Each of the 19 T cell receptor beta chains below was sequenced from the same sample in a study of T cells of healthy individuals. One entry per CDR3 protein results from TCRdb running MiXCR on the 5' RACE reads. The table shows nearly 100,000 distinct CDR3 sequences, with 17% occurring only once. The receptor source for this set is a human donor in good health.

This clonotype was detected ten times or more. The chain uses TRBV9 and TRBJ2-3, with unresolved D. V lost 3 bases and J 1 base, leaving 12 bases between the germline ends. The germline V gene has CDR1 SGDLS and CDR2 YYNGEE. The CDR3 runs to 15 residues. The CDR3 bases are TGTGCCAGCAGCGCCCATTCGGAAGGCACAGATACGCAGTATTTT. Residues: CASSAHSEGTDTQYF.

The rearrangement uses TRBV6-5 and TRBJ1-2, with TRBD1 matching over 7 bases. Germline trimming cut 5 bases from V and 6 bases from J; bases unmatched to any gene: 6. Germline values: CDR1 MNHEY, CDR2 SVGAGI. This CDR3 contains 13 residues. CDR3 region: CASSPLRGHGYTF. DNA of the CDR3: TGTGCCAGCAGTCCCCTAAGGGGGCATGGCTACACCTTC.

V usage is TRBV4-3 and J usage is TRBJ1-2; D ambiguous. Germline-derived CDR1 and CDR2 are LGHNA and YSLEER. The germline V and J ends were trimmed by 1 base and 2 bases, with 8 bases remaining between them. The CDR3 totals 14 residues. The CDR3 DNA reads TGCGCCAGCAGCCAAGCGGCATACAACTATGGCTACACCTTC. This sequence encodes CASSQAAYNYGYTF.

The V call is TRBV12-3 or TRBV12-4, the J call TRBJ2-3; no clear D gene. The length of the CDR3 is 11 residues. V was cut by 10 bases and J by 5 bases, with 10 bases left in between. The CDR3 DNA is TGTGCCACCCAAGGCGGAGATACGCAGTATTTT. This codes for CATQGGDTQYF.

This clonotype came up many times. The chain joins TRBV12-3 or TRBV12-4 to TRBJ1-2, with TRBD1 matching 9 bases. The V segment lost 5 bases and the J segment 8 bases; nucleotides outside the gene matches: 9. CDR3 length: 14 residues. The CDR3 loop is CASSNWDRERGYTF. DNA for the CDR3: TGTGCCAGCAGTAACTGGGACAGGGAAAGGGGCTACACCTTC.

At least ten counts were recorded for this clonotype. The chain is built from TRBV5-3 and TRBJ2-3; the D is unclear. TRBV5-3 is treated as an ORF (open reading frame) with a function not yet certain. V lost 4 bases and J 3 bases, leaving 3 bases between the germline ends. CDR3 length: 11 amino acids. The CDR3 nucleotides are TGTGCCAGAAGCCCGACAGATACGCAGTATTTT. Its translation is CARSPTDTQYF.

V usage is TRBV4-3 and J usage is TRBJ2-3; D is undetermined. CDR3 length equals 14 residues. Trimming removed 2 bases from V and 2 bases from J, with 8 bases in between. Germline-derived CDR1 and CDR2 are LGHNA and YSLEER. The CDR3 region is CASSQFVNTDTQYF. The CDR3 nucleotides read TGCGCCAGCAGCCAATTTGTAAACACAGATACGCAGTATTTT.

This clonotype was recorded many times. V usage is TRBV2 and J usage is TRBJ1-5, with 7 bases aligning to TRBD1. In germline, CDR1 is SNHLY, CDR2 FYNNEI. Trimming at V came to 6 bases and at J to 4 bases, leaving 6 bases not matched to a gene. The CDR3 contains 14 residues. CDR3 protein: CASRTLQGNQPQHF. The CDR3 coding sequence is TGTGCCAGCAGGACCTTACAGGGGAATCAGCCCCAGCATTTT.

This clonotype showed up many times. The rearrangement links TRBV24-1 to TRBJ1-1; a possible D gene is TRBD1 (6 bases). The CDR3 totals 14 residues. Germline CDR1 and CDR2: KGHDR and SFDVKD. Trimming removed 9 bases from V and 0 bases from J, with 13 bases in between. The DNA of the CDR3 is TGTGCCACCCGGGCGACAGGATTGAACACTGAAGCTTTCTTT. Its translation is CATRATGLNTEAFF.

This clonotype has a count of ten or more. The chain combines TRBV4-1 with TRBJ1-1; the D gene is possibly TRBD1 (5 bases). Germline CDR1 is MGHRA and CDR2 is YSYEKL. The CDR3 is 15 amino acids. Trimming removed 3 bases at V and 3 bases at J, with 14 bases between. The CDR3 loop is CASSHLAGIDTEAFF. The CDR3 DNA follows: TGCGCCAGCAGCCACCTCGCAGGGATCGACACTGAAGCTTTCTTT.

This clonotype was recorded a few times. V is TRBV7-2 and J is TRBJ2-1; 9 bases align to TRBD2. Trimming removed 5 bases from V and 10 bases from J; junction bases left unmatched: 6. The CDR3 has 13 amino acids. Germline V gene sequence: CDR1 SGHTA, CDR2 FQGNSA. The CDR3 sequence: CASSLGTSREQFF. The CDR3 DNA follows: TGTGCCAGCAGCCTCGGGACTAGCCGAGAGCAGTTCTTC.

The chain employs TRBV28 and TRBJ2-7, with TRBD1 matching over 7 bases. Trimming took 6 bases from V and 2 from J; bases not matched to a gene: 16. The CDR3 runs 17 residues. CDR1 and CDR2 from the germline V gene are MDHEN and SYDVKM. The DNA of the CDR3 is TGTGCCAGCAGCCATCGACAGGGCAACCCCTACCCCTACGAGCAGTACTTC. It yields the protein CASSHRQGNPYPYEQYF.

This clonotype showed up many times. The DNA for the CDR3 is TGTGCCAGCACAGAAACCAGGGTTCCTGGAAACACCATATATTTT. As protein: CASTETRVPGNTIYF. The chain couples TRBV6-6 to TRBJ1-3; possible D gene TRBD1, 5 bases. This CDR3 has 15 residues. Germline CDR1 MNHNY, CDR2 SVGAGI (reference sequence). V lost 7 bases, J lost 2 bases, and 15 bases lay in between.

This clonotype occurred a few times. In nucleotides, the CDR3 is TGCAGTGCCTCGCCGGGACAAGAGACCCAGTACTTC. This sequence encodes CSASPGQETQYF. The V gene is TRBV20-1, the J gene TRBJ2-5, with D possibly matching TRBD2 (5 bases). The CDR3 spans 12 residues. With 6 bases removed from V and 2 bases from J, the gap between germline ends came to 10 bases. Germline-derived CDR1 and CDR2 are DFQATT and SNEGSKA (reference sequence).

The chain recombines TRBV20-1 with TRBJ2-5; either TRBD1 or TRBD2 may supply D (6 bases each). Trimming left V 6 bases short and J 4 bases short, with 12 bases between. The CDR3 contains 12 residues. The germline V gene encodes CDR1 DFQATT and CDR2 SNEGSKA (reference sequence). Here the CDR3 DNA reads TGCAGTGCCAGGAGGGGGAGAGAGACCCAGTACTTC. It translates to CSARRGRETQYF.

Comments on this clonotype: The CDR3 carries no conserved terminal phenylalanine or tryptophan, so it likely arises from a read error. The chain has TRBV20-1 and TRBJ2-3; TRBD1 aligns across 7 bases. Unmatched junction bases numbered 7, after V lost 6 bases and J lost 1 base. This CDR3 contains 14 residues. Germline V gene lookup returns CDR1 DFQATT and CDR2 SNEGSKA (reference sequence). The CDR3 region has the DNA TGCAGTGCGCTCGAGGGGGCTCGCACAGATACGCAGTATTCT. It codes for CSALEGARTDTQYS.

This clonotype was counted many times. The J gene is TRBJ2-2, the V gene TRBV15; D may be TRBD2 (6 bases). The CDR3 is 14 residues long. The germline V gene has CDR1 LNHNV and CDR2 YYDKDF (reference sequence). V gave up 3 bases and J gave up 3 bases, with 8 bases separating them. The CDR3 region is CATSRGEDTGELFF. CDR3 in DNA: TGTGCCACCAGCAGGGGGGAGGACACCGGGGAGCTGTTTTTT.

This clonotype was seen repeatedly, ten times or more. The chain employs TRBV27 and TRBJ2-3; unclear D gene. From germline, CDR1 is MNHEY and CDR2 SMNVEV (reference sequence). This CDR3 region has 16 residues. Trimming left V 6 bases short and J 4 bases short, with 20 bases between. The CDR3 coding sequence is TGTGCCAGCAGATCTATTAGGGCTCTGAAATCAGATACGCAGTATTTT. Encoded protein: CASRSIRALKSDTQYF.

V is TRBV11-2 and J is TRBJ2-2; no reliable D call. Trimming stripped 5 bases from V and 6 bases from J, with 10 bases between. CDR3 length equals 13 residues. Germline V gene data show CDR1 as SGHAT and CDR2 as FQNNGV. This CDR3 is CASSHLGPGELFF. CDR3 DNA sequence: TGTGCCAGCAGCCATCTAGGGCCCGGGGAGCTGTTTTTT.